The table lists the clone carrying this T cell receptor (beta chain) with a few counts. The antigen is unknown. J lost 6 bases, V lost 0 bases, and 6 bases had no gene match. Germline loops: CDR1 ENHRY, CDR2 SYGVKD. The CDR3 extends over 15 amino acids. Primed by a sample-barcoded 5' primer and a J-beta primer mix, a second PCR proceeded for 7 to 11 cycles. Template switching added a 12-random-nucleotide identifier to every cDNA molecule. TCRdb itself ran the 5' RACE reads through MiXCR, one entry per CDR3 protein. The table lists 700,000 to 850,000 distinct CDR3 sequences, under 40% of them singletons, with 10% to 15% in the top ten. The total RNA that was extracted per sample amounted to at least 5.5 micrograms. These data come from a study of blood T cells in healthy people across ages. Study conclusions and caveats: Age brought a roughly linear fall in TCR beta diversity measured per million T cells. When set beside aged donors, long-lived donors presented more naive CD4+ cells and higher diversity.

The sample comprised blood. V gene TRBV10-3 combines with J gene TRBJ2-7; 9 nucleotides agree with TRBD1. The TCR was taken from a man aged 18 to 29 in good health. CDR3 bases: TGTGCCATCAGTGAGTCTCCGGGGACAGGGTCCGAGCAGTACTTC. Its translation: CAISESPGTGSEQYF.